This T cell receptor (beta chain) derives from a study of T cells in Graves' hyperthyroidism and ophthalmopathy. Amplification of TCR beta CDR3 regions was performed using RNA transcripts as template. Initially, a first-round RT-PCR of the TCR CDR3 employed the HTBI primer set. TCRdb re-called the multiplex PCR reads with MiXCR, one entry per CDR3 protein. Of 700,000 or so distinct CDR3 sequences listed, approximately 15% are singletons. The study's findings and limits: Ophthalmopathy was told apart from stable hyperthyroidism by a 13 V-J model.

The germline V gene encodes CDR1 SGHTA and CDR2 FQGTGA. This CDR3 region has 14 residues. Unmatched junction bases numbered 2, after V lost 5 bases and J lost 9 bases. This clonotype was picked up many times. What it binds is not known. The material sequenced was blood. The receptor was isolated from a woman aged 45-65 years with Graves' ophthalmopathy. V and J are TRBV7-3 and TRBJ2-1, with 15 positions matching TRBD2. The CDR3: CASSAGLAGGEQFF. The CDR3 DNA sequence: TGTGCCAGCAGCGCGGGACTAGCGGGAGGTGAGCAGTTCTTC.